What follows describes a single T cell receptor (beta chain). The antigen it binds to is not known. It has no much larger one-base neighbor in the sample; base qualities were not kept. Reading the label with the study, this specimen's time point is: baseline, week 1 (first vaccination visit). This specimen's treatment or condition label, per the study, means: pre-vaccination baseline after standard-of-care therapy. Donors had newly diagnosed WHO grade 3 or 4 IDH1-mutant astrocytomas with loss of nuclear ATRX. The samples were drawn from NOA16, a multicentre, single-arm, open-label phase I trial in Germany that tested a mutant IDH1 peptide vaccine in humans for the first time. For immunogenicity testing, the blood drawn at visit V03 was used as the baseline sample. Genomic DNA for TCRB sequencing was extracted from EDTA blood using the DNeasy Blood and Tissue Kit. The library was produced with the immunoSEQ multiplex PCR assay. Following the manufacturer's protocol, the hsTCRB Kit was used to amplify rearranged TCR beta chain sequences. TCRB libraries were sequenced on an Illumina MiSeq. In the authors' own workflow: The kit vendor's proprietary platform handled demultiplexing, trimming and gene mapping. In TCRdb, the immuneACCESS table is reduced to in-frame sequences with V and J assigned. These tables do not hold every clone; where another copy was compared, an unresolved V gene accounts for under half, and the others remain unexplained. V, J and clone size reflect that table, while D and trimming were determined from the DNA. Present in this sample are roughly 86,000 clones, over 75% of which were seen just once. Together, the top ten hold 6.5% to 9.5% of the sample.

This sample was included in a study of a mutant IDH1 vaccine in newly diagnosed glioma (dated by TCRdb to the early 2020s). About the investigation overall: The approximately 32 treated patients were roughly 60% male and about 38% female, with a mean age of around 40 years. Prior to enrollment, patients had been given standard therapy consisting of radiotherapy alone, temozolomide alone, or radiochemotherapy with temozolomide, with the combination given to most patients. Peripheral blood was drawn at six visits: V03 (baseline), V05, V07, V10, V12 and V13. Longitudinal TCRB deep sequencing was performed for fewer than 30 treated patients wherever samples were available for exploratory analyses. Summary of the overall study and its limitations: Availability determined which PBMC samples were chosen for TCRB deep sequencing. Immune responses induced by the vaccine were seen in approximately 93% of patients across multiple MHC alleles. According to the authors, sample limitations meant that analyses of patient blood samples could not be reproduced. Changes in the top peripheral T cell clonotypes picked up by TCRB sequencing did not appear to be linked to pseudoprogression.

The CDR1 and CDR2 encoded by the germline V gene are SGHTA and FQGNSA. V lost 5 bases and J lost 3 bases, and the count of bases not matched to a germline gene is 12. The CDR3, cysteine through phenylalanine, is 16 amino acids long. Of the read, only the CDR3 DNA is kept; its 48 bases are in frame from base 1. The rearrangement joined TRBV7-2 to TRBJ2-5, and 7 bases in between align with TRBD2. Material: PBMCs, obtained from a glioma patient treated with radiotherapy, temozolomide or both. The receptor's source is a man aged 40-50 years with glioma. The encoded CDR3 is CASSLPWASGKETQYF. The bases read TGTGCCAGCAGCCTACCGTGGGCTAGCGGAAAAGAGACCCAGTACTTC. Reference TRBV7-2 and TRBJ2-5 genes cover what lies past the CDR3, so the full variable domain is GAGVSQSPSNKVTEKGKDVELRCDPISGHTALYWYRQSLGQGLEFLIYFQGNSAPDKSGLPSDRFSAERTGGSVSTLTIQRTQQEDSAVYLCASSLPWASGKETQYFGPGTRLLVL.